This T cell receptor (beta chain) was sequenced in a study of cytomegalovirus exposure and HLA in healthy donors (dated by TCRdb to 2015 to 2018). For the wider study: An earlier analysis of approximately 550 of the donors reported approximately 270 Gb of sequence data and some 120 million unique TCR beta sequences from roughly 180 million T cells. An early release covering 550 to 700 HLA-typed donors comprised approximately 300 gigabases of sequencing data and tens of millions of unique TCR sequences. Of the 398 genotyped donors, approximately 83% fell in the genetic ancestry cluster associated with self-reported Caucasian donors. The study aimed to test whether signatures of past pathogen exposure could be identified by cataloging public T cell receptors. The study profiled the T cell repertoires of 500 to 800 subjects by immunosequencing and related them to cytomegalovirus serostatus. In addition to the first cohort of several hundred subjects, a separate validation cohort of around 110 different subjects was used. To predict cytomegalovirus infection status, the study brought together high-throughput TCR immunosequencing, statistical association of individual TCRs with disease status, and machine learning. To study patterns of TCR occurrence, a later analysis re-analyzed previously published TCR beta repertoires from more than 550 donors and added high-resolution HLA genotyping. Rather than drawing on any new phenotypic data, the later analysis identified candidate immune exposures from TCR beta sequences and the way those sequences occurred across donors. An earlier analysis of 587 of the donors applied high-throughput TCR beta sequencing to assess whether each TCR beta V gene segment acted as functional or pseudogenic. Donor age, sex, ethnicity and CMV serostatus were collected together with the repertoire data. Genome-wide SNP genotypes for about 60% of the roughly 700 donors were used in a later genetic analysis, which treated that subset as a discovery cohort. All discovery cohort repertoires had been generated using a single sequencing platform. HLA typing included class I and class II loci at four-digit resolution. The number of typed donors differed by locus: about 620-640 for A, B, C, DRB1 and DQB1; 500 to 550 for DQA1; 600 to 610 for DPA1; and about 450 for DPB1. Four to six DR-DQ haplotypes were handled as single units for association and clustering, since linkage in the cohort was strong. On average, roughly 240,000 unique TCR beta nucleotide sequences were sequenced per donor among a few hundred genotyped donors of the cohort, with 15% to 20% of those sequences being non-productive.

The library was made by the immunoSEQ multiplex PCR assay. A mixture of 60 forward primers for TCR Vbeta segments and 13 reverse primers for TCR Jbeta segments was used in the multiplex PCR. Amplification of the CDR3 region of rearranged TCR beta genes was performed with a multiplex PCR assay on genomic DNA. On the Illumina HiSeq System, the amplified TCR beta libraries were sequenced as 87-base-pair reads. Per the original workflow: Across the 640 or so repertoires, a later analysis counted approximately 83 million unique TCR beta chains, roughly 11 million of which were shared by at least two donors. Raw reads were error-corrected and collapsed into unique sequences with a nearest-neighbor algorithm that merged closely related sequences to remove PCR and sequencing errors. To assign V, D and J gene segments, CDR3 sequences were aligned to IMGT reference sequences. For a sequence to be retained, a match of at least six nucleotides to both a V gene segment and a J gene segment was required. A rearrangement counted as productive if the CDR3 had no stop codons and remained in frame with V and J, and every other rearrangement counted as non-productive. CDR3 was defined by IMGT convention, running from the second conserved V-encoded cysteine to the conserved J-encoded phenylalanine. Sequences without an unambiguous match to a single V gene segment were excluded from the earlier analysis of about 640 of the donors. An earlier analysis of fewer than 750 of the donors classified V segments as functional when productive rearrangements were above 56.7% and as segregating when the standard deviation between donors was above 5%. A statistical classification framework was built to diagnose cytomegalovirus status from the catalog of TCR beta chain sequences. In a later analysis, V and J genes were assigned by comparing TCR nucleotide sequences against IMGT/GENE-DB human TR gene sequences. In a later analysis, CDR3 sequences and most-parsimonious VDJ recombination scenarios were assigned using the TCRdist pipeline. In a later analysis, each TCR beta chain was defined by its CDR3 amino acid sequence together with its V-gene family, and reads without a unique V-gene family were excluded. To address suspected cross-contamination and a sequencing artifact, a later analysis removed 592 highly shared, low-generation-probability nucleotide sequences. A later analysis calculated a clonal expansion index for each public chain from normalized within-repertoire ranks of inferred template counts. In a later analysis, generation probabilities were computed with a VDJ recombination model fitted to out-of-frame rearrangements, and the resulting probabilities were checked against IGoR. Hypergeometric tests were used in a later analysis to score TCR-TCR, TCR-HLA and TCR-CMV co-occurrence, with a repertoire-size bias correction applied to the TCR pairs. A later analysis estimated false discovery rates by permuting HLA or CMV assignments 20 times. In a later analysis, co-occurring TCRs were grouped with DBSCAN, and TCRdist sequence similarity was added when clustering was performed within HLA-allele-positive subsets. Repertoires with fewer than 30,000 or more than 120,000 public chains, plus five repertoires with anomalous nucleotide sharing, were excluded from co-occurrence clustering. Entries here come from immuneACCESS through TCRdb and include only in-frame sequences with V and J called. Some clones fail to appear in such tables; in the studies checked, an unresolved V gene covers under half of the shortfall, and the cause of the remainder is unknown. From that table come the V and J calls and clone size; the DNA was used to work out D and trimming. A total of approximately 190,000 clones appear in this sample, about four fifths of them only once. The ten largest clones capture about 1.5% of the sample.

The cohort comprised some 730 healthy bone marrow donors. At the time of sampling, all cohort members were nominally healthy, though unrecorded immune exposures were likely present. The donor tested CMV seronegative and was one of the 352 seronegative cohort members. A peripheral blood sample was provided by each donor, and peripheral blood mononuclear cells were used for TCR beta sequencing. Genomic DNA extraction from the blood cell samples was performed with the Qiagen DNeasy Blood Extraction Kit. General conclusions and limits of the study: A later analysis associated 16,951 TCR beta sequences with specific HLA alleles at a false discovery rate of 0.05. A cluster of highly shared sequence variants was judged likely to represent a technical artifact of the sequencing pipeline. Across donors, most TCR sequences were observed very rarely, whereas some public TCRs were present in many individuals. Because some donors lacked HLA typing at each locus, the association tests relied only on the typed subset. The authors suggested that the approach could potentially be extended to other disease states and immunological phenotypes. In an earlier analysis of some 540 of the donors, most TCR beta V segments appeared in productive rearrangements about 90% or about 30% of the time, broadly matching IMGT annotations. A later analysis found that most CMV-associated TCR beta chains appeared HLA-restricted, with HLA associations seemingly driven largely by CMV exposure. V-gene and J-gene trimming of TCR beta chains was associated with a missense DCLRE1C variant in a later genetic analysis, and the association was replicated in an independent cohort. Compared with equally common non-associated chains, HLA-associated TCR beta chains in a later analysis were more clonally expanded and had lower generation probabilities. Cytomegalovirus status was reported to be diagnosed by the classifier with high specificity and sensitivity in both the original and validation cohorts. When HLA alleles, especially DR and DQ, strongly co-occurred, attributing TCR associations to individual alleles was difficult. A further reported finding was that TCR beta sequences accurately predicted the HLA-A and HLA-B alleles for most subjects in the first cohort. In a later analysis, several top co-occurrence clusters were reported to appear linked to parvovirus B19, influenza, CMV and Epstein-Barr virus. Sequencing depth was assumed to be roughly uniform across donors in the presence/absence analyses, though that assumption may not hold. The study listed approximately 150 TCR beta chains as associated with cytomegalovirus. A later analysis found that TCR association rates varied across HLA loci, with DRB1 alleles showing the most associated TCRs and HLA-C alleles the fewest. In vitro tests confirmed that a few of the cytomegalovirus-associated TCR beta chains recognize cytomegalovirus antigens. Some IMGT-functional V segments, including TRBV6-2 and TRBV6-3, could not be distinguished by the 87-base-pair reads and were therefore excluded. Because counts were too low, under 20 rarely observed V segments, including chromosome 9 orphons, were left out of the earlier analysis of 587 of the donors. Linkage disequilibrium might explain the correlated functional status among segregating V segments, but an unknown experimental factor could not be excluded. Only TCR beta chains were sequenced in this cohort, and the absence of alpha or paired-chain data limited detectable features. In a later genetic analysis, fewer N-insertions in productive TCRs were reported among donors in an Asian-associated ancestry cluster than the roughly 700-donor mean. The only immune exposure information available for the cohort was CMV serostatus.

In regard to this clone: Its antigen is still unknown. There are no base qualities to consult, and no much larger clone falls within one base.

Taken from the germline V gene (reference sequence), the CDR1 and CDR2 loops are GTSNPN and SVGIG. The CDR3 spans 13 residues, from the cysteine through the phenylalanine. Only the CDR3 DNA stays, 39 bases, in frame from base 1. Trimming accounts for 8 bases at V and 1 base at J, while the number of junction bases matched to no gene is 5. The clonotype was recovered from a woman younger than 30 in good health and CMV-seronegative. What was sequenced was PBMCs. The chain is assembled from TRBV30 and TRBJ2-5; TRBD1 aligns with 9 central bases. The DNA sequence is as follows: TGTGCCCTGGGGACAGGGTCCCAAGAGACCCAGTACTTC. This sequence encodes CALGTGSQETQYF.